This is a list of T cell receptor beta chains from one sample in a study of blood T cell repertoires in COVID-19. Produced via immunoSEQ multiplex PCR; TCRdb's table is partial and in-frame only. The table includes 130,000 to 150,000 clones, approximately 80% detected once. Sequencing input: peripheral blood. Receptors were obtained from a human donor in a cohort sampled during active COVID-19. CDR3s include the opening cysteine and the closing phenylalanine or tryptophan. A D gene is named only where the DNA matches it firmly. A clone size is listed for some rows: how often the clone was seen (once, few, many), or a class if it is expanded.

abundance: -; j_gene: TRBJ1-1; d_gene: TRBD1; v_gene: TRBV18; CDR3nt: TGTGCCAGCTCACCCGCCCCCGGGACAGGGGGCACTGAAGCTTTCTTT; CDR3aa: CASSPAPGTGGTEAFF
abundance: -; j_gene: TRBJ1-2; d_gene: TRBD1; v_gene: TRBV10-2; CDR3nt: TGCGCCAGCAGTGAAGGGACAGGGGGAAACTATGGCTACACCTTC; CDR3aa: CASSEGTGGNYGYTF
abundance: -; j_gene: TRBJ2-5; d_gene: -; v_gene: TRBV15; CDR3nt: TGTGCCACCAGCAGAGATCCAGGGAGGACAGAGACCCAGTACTTC; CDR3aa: CATSRDPGRTETQYF
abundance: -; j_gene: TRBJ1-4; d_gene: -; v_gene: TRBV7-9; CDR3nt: TGTGCCAGCAGCCCCGGGGACTATCAGGGAGGAAAACTGTTTTTT; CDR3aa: CASSPGDYQGGKLFF
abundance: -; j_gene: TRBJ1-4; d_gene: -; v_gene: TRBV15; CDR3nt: TGTGCCACCAGCAGAGATTCGTGGCAGGGCCATGAAAAACTGTTTTTT; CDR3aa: CATSRDSWQGHEKLFF
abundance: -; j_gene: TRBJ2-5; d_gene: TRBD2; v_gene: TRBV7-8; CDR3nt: TGTGCCAGCAGCTTACGGACTAGCAAGACCCAGTACTTC; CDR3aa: CASSLRTSKTQYF
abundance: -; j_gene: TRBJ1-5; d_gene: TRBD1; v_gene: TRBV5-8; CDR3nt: TGTGCCAGCAGCTTCGGGACAGTTAGCAATCAGCCCCAGCATTTT; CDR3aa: CASSFGTVSNQPQHF
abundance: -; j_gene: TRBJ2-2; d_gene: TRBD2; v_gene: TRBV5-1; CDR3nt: TGCGCCAGCAGCTCCGGACTAGCGGGGGGGCAGAACACCGGGGAGCTGTTTTTT; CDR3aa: CASSSGLAGGQNTGELFF
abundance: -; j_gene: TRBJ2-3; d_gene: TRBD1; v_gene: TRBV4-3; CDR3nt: TGCGCCAGCAGCCAAGGGACAGGGAGCCCAGATACGCAGTATTTT; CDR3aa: CASSQGTGSPDTQYF
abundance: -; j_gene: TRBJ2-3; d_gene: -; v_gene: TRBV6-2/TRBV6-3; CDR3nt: TGTGCCAGCAGTTATTTCCTCGGAGGGCAATTTACGCAGTATTTT; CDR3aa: CASSYFLGGQFTQYF
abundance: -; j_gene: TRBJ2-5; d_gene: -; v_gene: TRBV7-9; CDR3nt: TGTGCCAGCAGCTTAGGGGAGGGGGGAGGTCGACAAGAGACCCAGTACTTC; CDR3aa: CASSLGEGGGRQETQYF
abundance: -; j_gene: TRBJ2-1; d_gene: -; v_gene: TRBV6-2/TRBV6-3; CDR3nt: TGTGCCAGCAGTTCAGGGACTGCCTCCTACAATGAGCAGTTCTTC; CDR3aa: CASSSGTASYNEQFF
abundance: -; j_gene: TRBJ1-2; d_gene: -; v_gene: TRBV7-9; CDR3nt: TGTGCCAGCAGAGACTCTACGGCGCCTTCGGGCTACACCTTC; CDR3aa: CASRDSTAPSGYTF
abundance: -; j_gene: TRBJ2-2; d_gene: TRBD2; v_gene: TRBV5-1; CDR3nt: TGCGCCAGCACTGGGACTAGCGGGGGTCACGGGGAGCTGTTTTTT; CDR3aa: CASTGTSGGHGELFF
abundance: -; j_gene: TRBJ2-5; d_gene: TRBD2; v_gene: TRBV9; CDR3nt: TGTGCCAGCAGCGTAGGACTAGCGGGGGGGAGCGTACAAAGTCAAGAGACCCAGTACTTC; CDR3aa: CASSVGLAGGSVQSQETQYF
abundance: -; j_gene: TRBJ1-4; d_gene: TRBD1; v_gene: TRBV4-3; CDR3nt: TGCGCCAGCAGCCAATATAGCCGGGGACAGGGAATGGAAAAACTGTTTTTT; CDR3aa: CASSQYSRGQGMEKLFF
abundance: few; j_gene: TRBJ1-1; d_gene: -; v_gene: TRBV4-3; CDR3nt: TGCGCCAGCAGCTTCTCTGATCTGGGGGGATGGACTGAAGCTTTCTTT; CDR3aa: CASSFSDLGGWTEAFF
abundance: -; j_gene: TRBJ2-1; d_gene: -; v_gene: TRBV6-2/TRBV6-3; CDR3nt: TGTGCCAGCAGTTACTCGGCCCTCTCGGACAACAATGAGCAGTTCTTC; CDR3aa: CASSYSALSDNNEQFF
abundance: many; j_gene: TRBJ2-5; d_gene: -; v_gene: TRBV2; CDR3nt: TGTGCCAGCAGTGATTTGGCAGGGGAAGAGACCCAGTACTTC; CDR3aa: CASSDLAGEETQYF
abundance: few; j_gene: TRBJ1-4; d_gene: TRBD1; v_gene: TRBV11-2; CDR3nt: TGTGCCAGCACCGGACAGGGTTTAACTAATGAAAAACTGTTTTTT; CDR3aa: CASTGQGLTNEKLFF
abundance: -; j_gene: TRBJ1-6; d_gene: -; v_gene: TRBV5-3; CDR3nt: TGTGCCAGAAGCTTGGCCGGAGTCAGGGGCAATTCACCCCTCCACTTT; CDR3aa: CARSLAGVRGNSPLHF
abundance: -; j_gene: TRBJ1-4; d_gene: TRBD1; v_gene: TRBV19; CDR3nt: TGTGCCAGTAGTATCTGGGGGACAGGGGAAAATGAAAAACTGTTTTTT; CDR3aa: CASSIWGTGENEKLFF
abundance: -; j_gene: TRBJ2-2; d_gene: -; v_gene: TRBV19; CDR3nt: TGTGCCAGTAGTATTAGCACCGGGGAGCTGTTTTTT; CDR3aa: CASSISTGELFF
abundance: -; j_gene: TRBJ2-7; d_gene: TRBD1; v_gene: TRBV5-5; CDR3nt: TGTGCCAGCAGCTTAACGGCGGGACAGGGTGGCGAGCAGTACTTC; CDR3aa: CASSLTAGQGGEQYF
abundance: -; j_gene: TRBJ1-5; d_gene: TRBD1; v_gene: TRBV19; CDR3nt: TGTGCCAGTAGTGCCGGGACAGGGATAAATCAGCCCCAGCATTTT; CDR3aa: CASSAGTGINQPQHF
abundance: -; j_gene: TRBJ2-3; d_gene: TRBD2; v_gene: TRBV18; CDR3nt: TGTGCCAGCTCACCGGCCTTGCGGGGGAGCACAGATACGCAGTATTTT; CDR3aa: CASSPALRGSTDTQYF